The clone carrying this T cell receptor (beta chain) was counted only a few times. This sample was included in a study of blood T cell repertoires in COVID-19. Study-level background: From the United States, Italy and Spain came samples of acute and convalescent COVID-19. Sources were T cells, B-cell-depleted T cells, or PBMCs; the material itself was cDNA or gDNA.

J gave up 3 bases and V 3 bases, and 4 bases lay outside the gene matches. Germline loops: CDR1 GTSNPN, CDR2 SVGIG (reference sequence). CDR3 length equals 13 residues. In the original workflow: Using reference gene primer amplification, nucleated cell counts were estimated. The protocol was immunoSEQ multiplex PCR, while the TCRdb copy is restricted to in-frame clones and leaves out a portion. Clone size and V and J calls were adopted from that table, with D and trimming inferred from the DNA. Of 130,000 or so clones in the sample, roughly 88% were seen once. The rearrangement links TRBV30 to TRBJ1-1; 7 nucleotides agree with TRBD1. The sample consisted of peripheral blood. This receptor was obtained from a man aged 55-75 years with active or convalescent COVID-19. CDR3 coding DNA: TGTGCCTGGAGGGACACAGGGGACACTGAAGCTTTCTTT. Protein product: CAWRDTGDTEAFF.